These 2 T cell receptor beta chains came from one sample sequenced in a study of T cells in Graves' hyperthyroidism and ophthalmopathy. Amplification targeted TCR beta CDR3 regions from RNA transcripts. The primer set for the first-round RT-PCR of the TCR CDR3 was HTBI. MiXCR, applied by TCRdb to the multiplex PCR reads, yields one record per CDR3 protein. The table lists about 570,000 distinct CDR3 sequences, around 45% of them singletons. The sequenced sample was peripheral blood or thyroid tissue (not recorded which). The receptors here all came from an adult woman with Graves' disease, either hyperthyroidism or ophthalmopathy (not recorded which).

This clonotype appeared a single time. The rearrangement joins TRBV10-3 to TRBJ2-7, with D perhaps matching TRBD1 or TRBD2 (7 bases each). CDR3 length equals 15 residues. Germline CDR1 ENHRY, CDR2 SYGVKD. The germline V and J ends were trimmed by 3 bases and 5 bases, with 17 bases remaining between them. The CDR3 here is CAISDRGRGRHEQYF. In DNA form, the CDR3 reads TGTGCCATCAGTGACCGGGGGAGGGGGCGGCACGAGCAGTACTTC.

In this sample, this clonotype turned up many times. The rearrangement joins TRBV5-1 to TRBJ1-6; D gene uncertain. The CDR3 has 15 residues. Germline CDR1 and CDR2: SGHRS and YFSETQ. V gave up 0 bases and J gave up 7 bases, with 11 bases separating them. The CDR3, as DNA: TGCGCCAGCAGCTTGGAAAGGGCAGCGAATTCACCCCTCCACTTT. Translated, it gives CASSLERAANSPLHF.